This TCR beta chain was identified in a study of blood T cell repertoires in COVID-19. Study background: Specimens from acute and convalescent COVID-19 originated in the United States, Italy and Spain. Nucleic acid was either cDNA or gDNA, and it came from T cells, B-cell-depleted T cells, or PBMCs.

Germline V gene sequence: CDR1 LGHNT, CDR2 FRNRAP. Trimming took 0 bases from V and 6 from J, leaving 11 bases between them. The CDR3 spans 14 residues. Those enrolled in Seattle joined during active infection and were followed longitudinally afterward. Authors' data handling: The authors estimated nucleated cell counts from reference gene primer amplification. TCRdb's table, derived via immunoSEQ multiplex PCR, lists solely in-frame clones and lacks some. That table furnishes V, J and clone size, whereas the DNA furnished D and trimming. The table lists approximately 440,000 clones, around 88% of them singletons, with approximately 12% in the top ten. This clone was found once.

The rearrangement links TRBV12-5 to TRBJ1-1; no definite D call. Sequenced sample: peripheral blood. The source is a woman aged 45-60 years with COVID-19, enrolled during active disease. The CDR3 bases are TGTGCTAGTGGTTTGGTTCCCGGGGTGCCTGAAGCTTTCTTT. It yields the protein CASGLVPGVPEAFF.